This T cell receptor beta chain was sequenced for a study of shared clonotypes between healthy human individuals. On the study more broadly: A donor's plate count was three for CD4 naive and three for CD4 memory; CD8 naive had two and CD8 memory one. Study-wide points: Non-shared clonotypes were found to have lower generation probabilities than the clonotypes that were shared by all four of the sorted-subset donors. Sharing across four donors was highest in naive CD4 (roughly 5%) and lowest in memory CD8 (roughly 0.4%). Naive subsets generally had larger estimated richness than memory subsets.

CD45RO-negative CD8 cells positively selected for CCR7 made up the naive population, which excluded terminally differentiated effector memory CD45RA+ cells. The CDR3 has 16 residues. CDR1 is SGDLS and CDR2 is YYNGEE in the germline V gene. The ends lost 4 bases at V and 2 bases at J; junction bases unmatched: 9. Sequenced by immunoSEQ multiplex PCR; TCRdb stores in-frame clones only, minus some. The sample has about 2 million clones; roughly 95% are singletons. Note on this clone: The target antigen is unknown.

The TCR sequence derives from a young man in good health. Sequencing was done on a sample of naive CD8+ T cells sorted from blood. The J gene is TRBJ2-7, the V gene TRBV9, with 10 nucleotides matching TRBD2. The CDR3 sequence: CASSQDLTSGAYEQYF. The CDR3 DNA reads as TGTGCCAGCAGCCAAGATTTAACTAGCGGGGCCTACGAGCAGTACTTC.